This is a list of T cell receptor beta chains from one sample in a study of blood T cell repertoires in COVID-19. TCRdb keeps only in-frame clones here, not all; method: immunoSEQ multiplex PCR. The sample includes roughly 250,000 clones, roughly 90% of them seen just once. The sample consisted of peripheral blood. Source of these receptors: a man aged 55 to 70 who had recovered from COVID-19. The CDR3 runs from the conserved cysteine through the conserved F or W. The D gene is left open where the match is weak. Expanded clones get a size class; other rows say once, few or many, or leave the size out.

d_call	v_call	clone_size	j_call	cdr3_nt	cdr3_aa
TRBD1	TRBV7-8	NA	TRBJ2-2	TGTGCCAGCAGCTTAGCGGGGACAGGGATCACCGGGGAGCTGTTTTTT	CASSLAGTGITGELFF
NA	TRBV24-1	NA	TRBJ1-1	TGTGCCACCAGCGCCCCTTTACACGGACATCCTGAAGCTTTCTTT	CATSAPLHGHPEAFF
NA	TRBV30	once	TRBJ1-1	TGTGCCTGCCGGTACTTGGGGAGGTCTAACACTGAAGCTTTCTTT	CACRYLGRSNTEAFF
TRBD1	TRBV3-1/TRBV3-2	NA	TRBJ1-6	TGTGCCAGCAGCCAGATAACAGGGGTGAGTTCACCCCTCCACTTT	CASSQITGVSSPLHF
NA	TRBV5-1	once	TRBJ2-3	TGCGCCAGCACAGTTGGGGGGACAGATACGCAGTATTTT	CASTVGGTDTQYF
TRBD1	TRBV5-1	once	TRBJ1-4	TGCGCCAGCAGCAACGACAGGGGGAAGGAAAAACTGTTTTTT	CASSNDRGKEKLFF
TRBD2	TRBV4-2	NA	TRBJ2-2	TGTGCCAGCAGCCAAGAAGTAGCGGGGGGGAGTACCGGGGAGCTGTTTTTT	CASSQEVAGGSTGELFF
NA	TRBV7-9	NA	TRBJ1-2	TGTGCCAGCAGCTTGGAGGAGGGGAGAGGCTACACCTTC	CASSLEEGRGYTF
NA	TRBV6-5	once	TRBJ1-5	TGTGCCAGCAGCGGCACAGGGTTCACTCAGCCCCAGCATTTT	CASSGTGFTQPQHF
NA	TRBV9	NA	TRBJ2-2	TGTGCCAGCAGCGTAGACCAGGGCCGAGCCGGGGAGCTGTTTTTT	CASSVDQGRAGELFF
NA	TRBV7-8	NA	TRBJ2-3	TGTGCCAGCAGCCCGAGGACAGATACGCAGTATTTT	CASSPRTDTQYF
TRBD1	TRBV10-3	NA	TRBJ1-2	TGTGCCATCAGTGAGTCGACTGACAGGGGGCAAAGCTATGGCTACACCTTC	CAISESTDRGQSYGYTF
TRBD2	TRBV7-9	NA	TRBJ2-2	TGTGCCAGCAGGCTAGCGGGGGCTAACACCGGGGAGCTGTTTTTT	CASRLAGANTGELFF
TRBD1	TRBV30	NA	TRBJ2-1	TGTGCCTGGAACCGGGACAGGGTCTACAATGAGCAGTTCTTC	CAWNRDRVYNEQFF
NA	TRBV5-1	NA	TRBJ2-3	TGCGCCAGCAGCACCGGAGGGGTGATTGGTACGCAGTATTTT	CASSTGGVIGTQYF
NA	TRBV2	NA	TRBJ2-1	TGTGCCTCTGAGGGACACGTTGACAATGAGCAGTTCTTC	CASEGHVDNEQFF